The sequence of this T cell receptor (beta chain) was determined in a study of T cell repertoires in cytomegalovirus infection. In TCRdb, the reads were re-called with MiXCR into one record per CDR3 protein. In the table there are some 600,000 distinct CDR3 sequences, 20% to 25% of which are singletons. Trimming shortened V by 2 bases and J by 6 bases, and 16 bases separated the two germline ends. Germline V gene lookup returns CDR1 MNHEY and CDR2 SMNVEV (reference sequence). The CDR3 runs 16 residues. The sequence was collected from a human donor in good health (CMV status not recorded). Some clones in this sample may be carry-over from other donors' samples. The chain recombines TRBV27 with TRBJ2-2; D may correspond to TRBD1 or TRBD2 (6 bases each). Sequenced input: CD8+ T cells from PBMCs. CDR3 loop: CASSLVGGLKAGELFF. The CDR3 DNA reads as TGTGCCAGCAGTTTAGTGGGGGGCCTCAAGGCCGGGGAGCTGTTTTTT.